The clone carrying this TCR beta chain has ten or more counts. Its target is unknown. The data are from a study of T cells after yellow fever vaccination. Findings and caveats of the study: Highly abundant clonotypes carried over from the bulk population could end up in FACS-sorted repertoires as contaminants. Subsequent to the booster, the majority of primary-vaccination clones reappeared (around 96% CD4, roughly 90% CD8). Clonotype sharing between CD4 and CD8 compartments was small.

By 5'RACE template switching, TCR cDNA was produced, with a universal primer site and UMIs added in the process. TCRdb analysed the 5' RACE reads with MiXCR anew, one entry per CDR3 protein. The sample lists about 320,000 distinct CDR3 sequences, about 4.5% occurring once. The CDR3 length is 14 residues. Germline V gives CDR1 SGHRS, CDR2 YFSETQ. The V gene end was trimmed by 1 base and the J gene end by 7 bases; junction bases not matched to a gene: 4. Specimen: PBMCs, collected 15 days after the yellow fever booster vaccination. This TCR came from a man in his late teens or twenties who received the YFV17D yellow fever vaccine. J is TRBJ2-1 and V is TRBV5-1; 8 nucleotides align to TRBD1. CDR3 DNA: TGCGCCAGCAGCTTGAACCGACAGGGGAATGAGCAGTTCTTC. Translating it yields CASSLNRQGNEQFF.